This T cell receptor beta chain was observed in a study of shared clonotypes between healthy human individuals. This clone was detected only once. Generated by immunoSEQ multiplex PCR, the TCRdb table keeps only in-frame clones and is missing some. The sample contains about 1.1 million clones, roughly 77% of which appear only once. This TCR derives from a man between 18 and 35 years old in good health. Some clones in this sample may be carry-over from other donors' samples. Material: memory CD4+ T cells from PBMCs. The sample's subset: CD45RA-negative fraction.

The CDR3: CASSLFIPPDEQYF. The CDR3 DNA sequence: TGTGCCAGCAGCTTATTTATCCCCCCGGACGAGCAGTACTTC. This chain uses TRBV7-2 with TRBJ2-7; no reliable D call. In germline, CDR1 is SGHTA, CDR2 FQGNSA. This CDR3 spans 14 amino acids. The V and J ends lost 2 bases and 5 bases respectively, with 13 bases between them. The complete variable domain, with remaining parts taken from reference TRBV7-2 and TRBJ2-7, reads GAGVSQSPSNKVTEKGKDVELRCDPISGHTALYWYRQSLGQGLEFLIYFQGNSAPDKSGLPSDRFSAERTGGSVSTLTIQRTQQEDSAVYLCASSLFIPPDEQYFGPGTRLTVT.